This TCR beta chain derives from a study of CD8 T cells in Susac syndrome. The T cells that were sequenced for TCR beta were CD8+ and CD4+ cells from blood. FACS enriched CD8+ TEMRA cells, while bulk CD8+ and CD4+ were negatively isolated. The CDR3 sequence is 16 residues long. CDR1 is SEHNR, CDR2 FQNEAQ, per germline (reference sequence). With V trimmed by 5 bases and J by 3 bases, 10 bases remained unmatched. Reverse transcription of about 0.5 to 1 ug RNA used random hexamers. Amplification of TCR beta CDR3 was carried out by immunoSEQ multiplex PCR, which covered 54 Vbeta and 13 Jbeta segments. TCRdb re-called the immunoSEQ multiplex PCR reads through MiXCR, storing one row per CDR3 protein. Among 50,000 or so distinct CDR3 sequences, 85% to 95% were seen once, and the ten largest hold 0.4% to 0.55%.

The V and J genes are TRBV7-9 and TRBJ2-3; 8 bases map to TRBD1. Sequencing was carried out using CD8+ T cells from PBMCs. This clonotype originated in a human donor with multiple sclerosis. The chain's CDR3 is CASSNPGQVVTDTQYF. The CDR3 DNA reads as TGTGCCAGCAGCAACCCGGGACAGGTTGTAACAGATACGCAGTATTTT.